This T cell receptor (beta chain) was recorded in a study of monozygotic twins with inflammatory bowel disease. Whole-study findings and limits: No single strong signal or clonotype associated with IBD was supported. Repertoire likeness was no different across concordant and discordant twins, perhaps owing to restricted power.

As regards this clonotype: Its antigen is unidentified.

CDR3 size: 13 residues. A 6-nucleotide sample barcode was carried by the UMIs, which template switching added. TCRdb reanalyzed the 5' RACE reads, giving one entry per CDR3 protein sequence and no DNA. Found here are 150,000 to 200,000 distinct CDR3 sequences; the top ten clones hold less than 8%. The sequencing input was blood. The chain employs TRBV12-3 or TRBV12-4 and TRBJ1-1; TCRdb gives TRBD1 as the D gene, but with no DNA this cannot be confirmed. The origin of this receptor is a human donor with ulcerative colitis or Crohn's disease, or a healthy co-twin of an affected twin (not recorded which). The CDR3: CASSGGQGAKAFF.